Presented here are 29 T cell receptor beta chains from one specimen sequenced in a study of beta chain features in type 1 diabetes (dated by TCRdb to 2016 to 2019). The method behind the library was the immunoSEQ multiplex PCR assay. The entire isolated RNA was reverse transcribed using the High Capacity cDNA Reverse Transcription Kit, and thus expressed TCRB transcripts were sequenced. Not all clones reach the TCRdb copy of this immuneACCESS table, which keeps in-frame sequences only. Checked studies attribute under half of the gap to unresolved V genes and leave the rest unexplained. Counted in this sample were over 150,000 clones; around 13% of them appeared once. The top ten clones comprise less than 0.7% of the sample. Sequencing was done on a sample of central memory CD4+ T cells from blood. The receptor set was obtained from a woman aged 18-29 years in good health.

This rearrangement joins TRBV14 to TRBJ2-3, with TRBD2 matching over 7 bases. CDR3 size: 13 residues. Trimming at V came to 1 base and at J to 6 bases, leaving 1 base not matched to a gene. CDR1 is SGHDN, CDR2 FVKESK, per germline. In DNA form, the CDR3 reads TGTGCCAGCAGCCAAGCGCGGGGGGATACGCAGTATTTT. Translating it yields CASSQARGDTQYF.

This clone was found a few times. The chain recombines TRBV6-1 with TRBJ2-1; D is unresolved. The V gene's germline CDR1 is MNHNS and CDR2 SASEGT. V was pared by 7 bases and J by 9 bases, with 13 bases between. The length of the CDR3 is 12 residues. The CDR3 region is CASIRWPGEQFF. In nucleotides, the CDR3 is TGTGCCAGCATACGATGGCCAGGTGAGCAGTTCTTC.

The chain has TRBV4-3 and TRBJ1-1, with no clear D. V lost 0 bases and J 0 bases, leaving 8 bases between the germline ends. Germline-derived CDR1 and CDR2 are LGHNA and YSLEER. This CDR3 contains 15 residues. In nucleotides, the CDR3 is TGCGCCAGCAGCCAAGATCTTGGCATGAACACTGAAGCTTTCTTT. Translating gives CASSQDLGMNTEAFF.

The chain carries TRBV29-1 and TRBJ2-2; possibly TRBD1 for D (6 bases). The CDR3 covers 11 residues. CDR1 is SQVTM and CDR2 is ANQGSEA in the germline V gene. Trimming pared 6 bases from V and 6 bases from J, leaving 8 bases between. The CDR3: CSVQGPGELFF. Written as DNA, the CDR3 is TGCAGCGTACAGGGCCCCGGGGAGCTGTTTTTT.

In DNA, the CDR3 is TGTGCCAGCACCGAACTAGAGAGCTCCTACAATGAGCAGTTCTTC. Its translation: CASTELESSYNEQFF. The V call is TRBV2, the J call TRBJ2-1, with D possibly matching TRBD2 (5 bases). Germline CDR1 reads SNHLY; CDR2 reads FYNNEI. CDR3 length: 15 amino acids. Deletions cut 7 bases from V and 0 bases from J, with 13 bases between.

This clone was picked up a small number of times. V usage is TRBV10-3 and J usage is TRBJ1-5; 7 bases map to TRBD1. V was clipped by 0 bases and J by 4 bases; unmatched bases: 6. There are 16 residues in the CDR3. Germline V lookup: CDR1 ENHRY, CDR2 SYGVKD. CDR3 in amino acids: CAISESMAGGNQPQHF. CDR3 DNA: TGTGCCATCAGTGAGTCGATGGCAGGGGGTAATCAGCCCCAGCATTTT.

This clone was counted between two and nine times. The chain couples TRBV30 to TRBJ2-4; tentative D call: TRBD1 (5 bases). Trimming cost V 4 bases and J 9 bases, with 16 bases left between them. The CDR3 has 13 residues. Germline V CDR1 and CDR2: GTSNPN, SVGIG (reference sequence). Written as DNA, the CDR3 is TGTGCCTGGAATCAAGGGCAGGGTGGCATTCAGTACTTC. Translation: CAWNQGQGGIQYF.

The chain recombines TRBV10-3 with TRBJ2-2; TRBD2 matches 13 bases. The CDR3 runs 15 residues. The J segment lost 7 bases and the V segment lost 6 bases, leaving 5 bases of the junction unmatched. Germline-derived CDR1 and CDR2 are ENHRY and SYGVKD. The CDR3 sequence is CAISGGLAGVGELFF. The CDR3 DNA sequence: TGTGCCATCAGCGGAGGACTAGCGGGAGTCGGGGAGCTGTTTTTT.

This clone was picked up a small number of times. CDR3 region: CASSSTAGRSGNTIYF. The CDR3 nucleotides are TGTGCCAGCAGTTCGACAGCGGGAAGATCTGGAAACACCATATATTTT. This chain uses TRBV6-6 with TRBJ1-3, with a possible D match to TRBD1 (5 bases). Germline CDR1 is MNHNY and CDR2 is SVGAGI (reference sequence). CDR3 size: 16 residues. The V end lost 4 bases, the J end lost 1 base, and 14 bases lay between the germline ends.

This clone was counted between two and nine times. V usage is TRBV30 and J usage is TRBJ2-5; 11 bases align to TRBD1. V gave up 0 bases and J gave up 5 bases; unmatched junction bases: 5. The CDR3 is 15 residues long. In germline, CDR1 is GTSNPN, CDR2 SVGIG (reference sequence). The CDR3 DNA is TGTGCCTGGAGTGTTCGGACAGGGGGCCGGGAGACCCAGTACTTC. Protein: CAWSVRTGGRETQYF. The complete variable domain, with remaining parts taken from reference TRBV30 and TRBJ2-5, reads SQTIHQWPATLVQPVGSPLSLECTVEGTSNPNLYWYRQAAGRGLQLLFYSVGIGQISSEVPQNLSASRPQDRQFILSSKKLLLSDSGFYLCAWSVRTGGRETQYFGPGTRLLVL.

This clone has only a few counts. The chain uses TRBV30 and TRBJ1-4; TRBD1 matches at 7 bases. The CDR3 runs to 14 residues. CDR1 is GTSNPN and CDR2 is SVGIG in the germline V gene (reference sequence). The J segment lost 4 bases and the V segment lost 4 bases, leaving 6 bases of the junction unmatched. CDR3 nucleotide sequence: TGTGCCTGGAAAAGGGGGCTACTTAATGAAAAACTGTTTTTT. Protein sequence: CAWKRGLLNEKLFF.

This clone was counted only a few times. The chain carries TRBV5-4 and TRBJ2-3; 9 bases fit TRBD2. Germline V gene lookup returns CDR1 SGHNT and CDR2 YYREEE (reference sequence). The CDR3 is 16 amino acids. The V and J ends lost 4 bases and 5 bases, in that order; junction bases with no gene match: 11. The CDR3 bases are TGTGCCAGCAGCCTAAGATTCTCACTAGCGGGAGATACGCAGTATTTT. It codes for CASSLRFSLAGDTQYF.

The sample holds a few counts of this clone. V gene TRBV29-1 combines with J gene TRBJ1-1, with D possibly being TRBD1 (5 bases). CDR3 length equals 13 residues. V dropped 7 bases and J dropped 5 bases, with 17 bases sitting between them. Germline loops: CDR1 SQVTM, CDR2 ANQGSEA. CDR3 loop: CSGDVGGGTEAFF. DNA of the CDR3: TGCAGCGGTGACGTCGGGGGAGGGACTGAAGCTTTCTTT.

The CDR3 spells CASGQYSYGYTF. The CDR3, as DNA: TGTGCCAGCGGACAGTATAGTTATGGCTACACCTTC. The chain employs TRBV25-1 and TRBJ1-2; a possible D gene is TRBD1 (6 bases). From germline, CDR1 is MGHDK and CDR2 SYGVNS. The CDR3 is 12 residues long. Trimming took off 8 bases at V and 5 bases at J, with 12 bases between the two ends.

This clone appeared a few times. This rearrangement joins TRBV28 to TRBJ1-1; D unclear. Germline values: CDR1 MDHEN, CDR2 SYDVKM. The CDR3 length is 10 residues. The V gene lost 3 bases and the J gene lost 8 bases, with 4 bases spanning the gap. The CDR3 coding sequence is TGTGCCAGCAGTTTGCGAGAAGCTTTCTTT. Encoded protein: CASSLREAFF.

The CDR3 DNA sequence: TGTGCCAGCAGTTTAATCAGGGAAAGGAATGAGCAGTTCTTC. Encoded protein: CASSLIRERNEQFF. This rearrangement joins TRBV28 to TRBJ2-1; maybe TRBD1 (5 bases). The CDR3 spans 14 residues. Trimming stripped 2 bases from V and 7 bases from J, with 12 bases between. Germline lookup yields CDR1 MDHEN and CDR2 SYDVKM.

The V and J genes are TRBV2 and TRBJ1-4; D is perhaps TRBD1 (5 bases). Germline assignment: CDR1 SNHLY and CDR2 FYNNEI. The CDR3 loop spans 14 amino acids. The ends were cut back, 3 bases at V and 8 bases at J, with 13 bases in the middle. CDR3 DNA sequence: TGTGCCAGCAGTGATTCCAGGGCAGGCGAAAAACTGTTTTTT. It translates to CASSDSRAGEKLFF.

The chain links TRBV5-6 to TRBJ2-3; tentatively, D is TRBD1 (6 bases). The germline gives CDR1 SGHDT, CDR2 YYEEEE. Trimming left V 2 bases short and J 4 bases short, with 8 bases between. The CDR3 is 13 amino acids. In DNA, the CDR3 is TGTGCCAGCAGCTTTTCAGGGGCAGATACGCAGTATTTT. This codes for CASSFSGADTQYF.

This clone was counted a few times. Other DNA sequences in this specimen translate into the identical CDR3. The CDR3: CASSPGQGTDTQYF. The CDR3 bases are TGCGCCAGCAGCCCGGGACAGGGCACAGATACGCAGTATTTT. This sequence joins TRBV5-1 and TRBJ2-3; 8 bases are shared with TRBD1. CDR1 and CDR2 (germline): SGHRS, YFSETQ. With 4 bases clipped from V and 1 base from J, the junction kept 2 bases outside the gene matches. The CDR3 has 14 residues.

This chain links TRBV25-1 with TRBJ2-1, with D perhaps TRBD2 (6 bases). Trimming took off 1 base at V and 3 bases at J, with 10 bases between the two ends. Germline V gene sequence: CDR1 MGHDK, CDR2 SYGVNS. This CDR3 comprises 15 residues. CDR3 loop: CASSESGVGYNEQFF. CDR3 DNA: TGTGCCAGCAGTGAATCGGGGGTGGGCTACAATGAGCAGTTCTTC.

The chain combines TRBV29-1 with TRBJ2-7; D perhaps matches TRBD1 (5 bases). The CDR3 is 13 residues long. Trimming removed 2 bases at V and 6 bases at J, with 14 bases between. Germline values: CDR1 SQVTM, CDR2 ANQGSEA. CDR3 coding DNA: TGCAGCGTTGAACTGACAGTGCCAGCCGAGCAGTACTTC. This sequence encodes CSVELTVPAEQYF.

The table lists this clone with a few counts. The chain couples TRBV29-1 to TRBJ2-5; 7 bases map to TRBD1. CDR3 length: 15 residues. From germline, CDR1 is SQVTM and CDR2 ANQGSEA. V lost 3 bases, J lost 7 bases, and 14 bases stayed unmatched. The CDR3 coding sequence is TGCAGCGTTGACCTGCTTCCGGGACAGCTTGCGACCCAGTACTTC. It specifies CSVDLLPGQLATQYF.

This chain uses TRBV5-8 with TRBJ2-7; possible D gene TRBD1, 5 bases. CDR3 length: 14 amino acids. Germline V CDR1 and CDR2: SGHTS, YDEGEE. V shed 4 bases and J shed 2 bases, with 13 bases lying between them. CDR3 sequence: CASSLQGAAYEQYF. CDR3 sequence (DNA): TGTGCCAGCAGCCTGCAGGGCGCCGCCTACGAGCAGTACTTC.

The chain carries TRBV5-5 and TRBJ2-5, with unresolved D. V lost 7 bases to trimming and J lost 4 bases, with 14 bases between them. The CDR3 has 13 amino acids. Germline lookup yields CDR1 SGHKS and CDR2 YYEKEE (reference sequence). The DNA for the CDR3 is TGTGCCAGCGTTCTAACCCCCGGAGAGACCCAGTACTTC. It yields the protein CASVLTPGETQYF.

The V call is TRBV19, the J call TRBJ2-1, with 10 positions matching TRBD2. Per the germline V gene, CDR1 is LNHDA and CDR2 is SQIVND (reference sequence). Unmatched junction bases numbered 10, after V lost 6 bases and J lost 5 bases. This CDR3 is 16 amino acids long. CDR3 loop: CASRPSSGRGHNEQFF. Written as DNA, the CDR3 is TGTGCCAGTAGACCGTCTAGCGGGAGAGGCCACAATGAGCAGTTCTTC.

This chain links TRBV5-4 with TRBJ2-7, with 13 positions matching TRBD2. J gave up 6 bases and V 3 bases, and 9 bases lay outside the gene matches. The germline gives CDR1 SGHNT, CDR2 YYREEE (reference sequence). The CDR3 is made up of 16 amino acids. CDR3 in DNA: TGTGCCAGCAGCTCGGGAGGACTAGCGGGAGTAGGCGAGCAGTACTTC. Residues: CASSSGGLAGVGEQYF.

This clone was recorded a few times. This rearrangement joins TRBV18 to TRBJ2-7; D possibly corresponds to TRBD1 (6 bases). Looked up from germline, CDR1 is KGHSH and CDR2 is LQKENI. The germline V and J ends were trimmed by 6 bases and 3 bases, with 12 bases remaining between them. CDR3 length equals 13 residues. CDR3 DNA sequence: TGTGCCAGCTCGACAGGACGGATCTACGAGCAGTACTTC. It yields the protein CASSTGRIYEQYF.

This chain links TRBV21-1 with TRBJ2-5; TRBD1, the table's D call, was not compared with the DNA. TRBV21-1 is labeled a pseudogene. The CDR3 has 16 amino acids. The CDR3 here is CASSKEETGGEETQYF. Written as DNA, the CDR3 is TGTGCCAGCAGCAAAGAGGAAACAGGGGGCGAGGAGACCCAGTACTTC.

V usage is TRBV19 and J usage is TRBJ2-3, with 8 positions matching TRBD2. The CDR3 has 15 residues. The ends lost 7 bases at V and 3 bases at J; junction bases unmatched: 9. Germline CDR1 and CDR2: LNHDA and SQIVND (reference sequence). In DNA, the CDR3 is TGTGCCAGTAACTCTTACGGGAGGGGAACAGATACGCAGTATTTT. It translates to CASNSYGRGTDTQYF. Full variable domain (rest looked up from reference TRBV19 and TRBJ2-3): DGGITQSPKYLFRKEGQNVTLSCEQNLNHDAMYWYRQDPGQGLRLIYYSQIVNDFQKGDIAEGYSVSREKKESFPLTVTSAQKNPTAFYLCASNSYGRGTDTQYFGPGTRLTVL.